A single sample is the source of the 30 T cell receptor beta chains below, sequenced in a study of cytomegalovirus exposure and HLA in healthy donors. This PCR relied on a set of 60 Vbeta primers and 13 Jbeta primers. Assay used: immunoSEQ multiplex PCR; TCRdb lists only in-frame clones, some missing. Among about 180,000 clones listed, over 75% were seen once. What was sequenced was PBMCs. Receptor source: a middle-aged man in good health and CMV-seropositive.

This clone was seen only a few times. This chain links TRBV6-5 with TRBJ2-7; maybe TRBD1 (5 bases). CDR1 and CDR2 (germline): MNHEY, SVGAGI. There are 12 residues in the CDR3. Trimming pared 5 bases from V and 2 bases from J, leaving 7 bases between. The CDR3 DNA is TGTGCCAGCAGTGAGACAGCCTACGAGCAGTACTTC. The encoded protein is CASSETAYEQYF.

The gene calls are TRBV5-1 and TRBJ1-3, with 7 bases aligning to TRBD1. This CDR3 contains 16 residues. Germline V gene lookup returns CDR1 SGHRS and CDR2 YFSETQ. The ends lost 3 bases at V and 2 bases at J; junction bases unmatched: 8. Here the CDR3 DNA reads TGCGCCAGCAGCTCGGAGGGGGCGCGAACTGGAAACACCATATATTTT. It codes for CASSSEGARTGNTIYF.

The rearrangement uses TRBV30 and TRBJ1-1, with 7 nucleotides matching TRBD1. The junction had 2 bases not matched to a gene; V was cut back by 7 bases and J by 0 bases. The germline V gene has CDR1 GTSNPN and CDR2 SVGIG (reference sequence). This CDR3 has 12 amino acids. The DNA of the CDR3 is TGTGCCTCGGGACAGATGAACACTGAAGCTTTCTTT. Its translation: CASGQMNTEAFF. The full variable domain, with the rest looked up from reference TRBV30 and TRBJ1-1, is SQTIHQWPATLVQPVGSPLSLECTVEGTSNPNLYWYRQAAGRGLQLLFYSVGIGQISSEVPQNLSASRPQDRQFILSSKKLLLSDSGFYLCASGQMNTEAFFGQGTRLTVV.

In nucleotides, the CDR3 is TGTGCCAGCAGACGAGACAATGAGCAGTTCTTC. It codes for CASRRDNEQFF. The V and J genes are TRBV9 and TRBJ2-1; D call uncertain. V was clipped by 5 bases and J by 5 bases, with 5 bases between them. The CDR3 totals 11 residues. Germline V CDR1 and CDR2: SGDLS, YYNGEE.

The chain couples TRBV7-8 to TRBJ2-3; 7 bases are shared with TRBD1. Germline V gene data show CDR1 as SGHVS and CDR2 as FQNEAQ. The CDR3 runs 14 residues. The V segment lost 5 bases and the J segment 6 bases; nucleotides outside the gene matches: 8. DNA of the CDR3: TGTGCCAGCAGCCTGAGGACAGGTTTGGATACGCAGTATTTT. Its protein product is CASSLRTGLDTQYF.

V and J are TRBV5-1 and TRBJ2-5; 7 bases fit TRBD1. Germline CDR1 SGHRS, CDR2 YFSETQ. The V segment lost 1 base and the J segment 2 bases; nucleotides outside the gene matches: 2. The CDR3 has 14 amino acids. CDR3 region: CASSLRQGQETQYF. The CDR3, as DNA: TGCGCCAGCAGCTTGAGACAGGGTCAAGAGACCCAGTACTTC.

This rearrangement joins TRBV5-1 to TRBJ2-7; 9 nucleotides align to TRBD2. J lost 2 bases, V lost 0 bases, and 6 bases had no gene match. Per the germline V gene, CDR1 is SGHRS and CDR2 is YFSETQ. The length of the CDR3 is 16 residues. The CDR3 is CASSLDSASGTYEQYF. As DNA, the CDR3 is TGCGCCAGCAGCTTGGATTCGGCTAGCGGGACCTACGAGCAGTACTTC.

The chain recombines TRBV2 with TRBJ1-1, with no clear D. CDR1 and CDR2 from the germline V gene are SNHLY and FYNNEI. The CDR3 spans 12 residues. V was trimmed by 4 bases and J by 3 bases, leaving 6 bases between them. The CDR3 DNA sequence: TGTGCCAGCAGTGCTTTATACACTGAAGCTTTCTTT. Its translation is CASSALYTEAFF.

The gene calls are TRBV19 and TRBJ1-2; D might be TRBD1 (6 bases). The CDR3 extends over 13 amino acids. CDR1 and CDR2 from the germline V gene are LNHDA and SQIVND (reference sequence). Trimming pared 6 bases from V and 7 bases from J, leaving 15 bases between. CDR3 loop: CASRLQGILGYTF. CDR3 bases: TGTGCCAGTAGGCTACAGGGAATACTTGGCTACACCTTC.

The genes are TRBV7-2 and TRBJ2-1; 7 nucleotides line up with TRBD2. The germline V gene encodes CDR1 SGHTA and CDR2 FQGNSA. Trimming took 5 bases from V and 1 from J; bases not matched to a gene: 5. CDR3 length: 15 amino acids. The CDR3: CASSPSGSSYNEQFF. CDR3 DNA: TGTGCCAGCAGCCCTAGCGGAAGTTCCTACAATGAGCAGTTCTTC. Together with reference TRBV7-2 and TRBJ2-1, the CDR3 gives the full variable domain: GAGVSQSPSNKVTEKGKDVELRCDPISGHTALYWYRQSLGQGLEFLIYFQGNSAPDKSGLPSDRFSAERTGGSVSTLTIQRTQQEDSAVYLCASSPSGSSYNEQFFGPGTRLTVL.

The chain joins TRBV5-4 to TRBJ1-3, with TRBD1 identical over 8 bases. The junction had 3 bases not matched to a gene; V was cut back by 4 bases and J by 3 bases. The V gene's germline CDR1 is SGHNT and CDR2 YYREEE (reference sequence). The CDR3 is 14 amino acids. The CDR3: CASSIQGVGNTIYF. CDR3 coding DNA: TGTGCCAGCAGCATACAGGGGGTTGGAAACACCATATATTTT.

The chain uses TRBV7-9 and TRBJ1-1; D may be TRBD1 (5 bases). Germline lookup yields CDR1 SEHNR and CDR2 FQNEAQ (reference sequence). This CDR3 comprises 14 residues. V shed 6 bases and J shed 0 bases, with 11 bases lying between them. The CDR3 sequence: CASSRRGVNTEAFF. CDR3 bases: TGTGCCAGCAGTAGACGGGGGGTGAACACTGAAGCTTTCTTT.

This chain uses TRBV5-4 with TRBJ2-1; TRBD1 might be the D (5 bases). Germline V gene lookup returns CDR1 SGHNT and CDR2 YYREEE (reference sequence). The V gene lost 4 bases and the J gene lost 6 bases, with 11 bases spanning the gap. The CDR3 is 13 amino acids. The CDR3 DNA reads as TGTGCCAGCAGCCCGATGACAGTCAATGAGCAGTTCTTC. Protein product: CASSPMTVNEQFF.

This chain uses TRBV6-5 with TRBJ1-1; perhaps TRBD1 as D (5 bases). V was pared by 6 bases and J by 7 bases, with 12 bases between. The CDR3 consists of 12 residues. Germline values: CDR1 MNHEY, CDR2 SVGAGI. The CDR3 is CASRSDSLEAFF. CDR3 coding DNA: TGTGCCAGCAGATCCGACAGTCTTGAAGCTTTCTTT.

J is TRBJ2-3 and V is TRBV11-3; D gene unclear. Per the germline V gene, CDR1 is SGHNT and CDR2 is YENEEA. The CDR3 runs to 13 residues. The V end was cut by 0 bases, the J end by 6 bases, with 7 bases between. Here the CDR3 DNA reads TGTGCCAGCAGCTTAGACCTGTCGGATACGCAGTATTTT. It is translated as CASSLDLSDTQYF.

V gene TRBV19 combines with J gene TRBJ2-5, with 8 nucleotides matching TRBD1. Germline V gives CDR1 LNHDA, CDR2 SQIVND (reference sequence). The J segment lost 4 bases and the V segment lost 6 bases, leaving 7 bases of the junction unmatched. The CDR3 totals 14 residues. The CDR3 DNA is TGTGCCAGTAGCCAGGACAGGGACAGAGAGACCCAGTACTTC. Translation: CASSQDRDRETQYF. Full variable domain (missing parts from reference TRBV19 and TRBJ2-5): DGGITQSPKYLFRKEGQNVTLSCEQNLNHDAMYWYRQDPGQGLRLIYYSQIVNDFQKGDIAEGYSVSREKKESFPLTVTSAQKNPTAFYLCASSQDRDRETQYFGPGTRLLVL.

The chain couples TRBV28 to TRBJ2-1; 9 nucleotides agree with TRBD2. Unmatched junction bases numbered 9, after V lost 2 bases and J lost 10 bases. The germline V gene encodes CDR1 MDHEN and CDR2 SYDVKM. This CDR3 has 15 amino acids. The chain's CDR3 is CASSLAGGPVLEQFF. The CDR3 DNA follows: TGTGCCAGCAGTTTAGCGGGAGGGCCCGTACTCGAGCAGTTCTTC.

This clone occurred a few times. The chain uses TRBV5-1 and TRBJ2-2; 8 bases agree with TRBD2. Trimming cost V 3 bases and J 4 bases; bases outside gene matches: 5. The CDR3 spans 15 residues. Germline V CDR1 and CDR2: SGHRS, YFSETQ. The CDR3 DNA follows: TGCGCCAGCAGCTCAGGACTAGCTGGCACCGGGGAGCTGTTTTTT. As protein: CASSSGLAGTGELFF.

V gene TRBV5-1 combines with J gene TRBJ2-5; D is ambiguous. Trimming removed 0 bases at V and 5 bases at J, with 8 bases between. This CDR3 contains 13 residues. Germline V gene data show CDR1 as SGHRS and CDR2 as YFSETQ. CDR3 sequence reads: CASSLAPLETQYF. Written as DNA, the CDR3 is TGCGCCAGCAGCTTGGCTCCCCTCGAGACCCAGTACTTC.

The chain couples TRBV6-5 to TRBJ2-3, with 7 bases matching TRBD2. CDR1 MNHEY and CDR2 SVGAGI come from the germline V gene. The CDR3 is 14 residues long. V trimming: 2 bases; J trimming: 1 base; junction bases outside the gene matches: 0. This CDR3 is CASSYRGGTDTQYF. Written as DNA, the CDR3 is TGTGCCAGCAGTTACCGGGGGGGCACAGATACGCAGTATTTT.

The CDR3 DNA reads as TGCGCCAGCAGCTCGGGGGGGCAAGCTTTCTCCTACGAGCAGTACTTC. This sequence encodes CASSSGGQAFSYEQYF. The chain is built from TRBV5-1 and TRBJ2-5, with 8 bases lining up with TRBD2. The DNA end is a closer match to TRBJ2-7, so the J assignment may be wrong. This CDR3 region has 16 residues. Germline loops: CDR1 SGHRS, CDR2 YFSETQ.

The V and J genes are TRBV7-2 and TRBJ1-1; 8 bases are shared with TRBD1. With 4 bases clipped from V and 4 bases from J, the junction kept 5 bases outside the gene matches. The CDR3 loop spans 14 amino acids. The V gene's germline CDR1 is SGHTA and CDR2 FQGNSA. The CDR3 bases are TGTGCCAGCAGCTCAGGGGGCGCGAGCACTGAAGCTTTCTTT. As protein: CASSSGGASTEAFF.

The J gene is TRBJ1-2, the V gene TRBV28; D unclear. The CDR3 runs to 13 residues. Germline CDR1 is MDHEN and CDR2 is SYDVKM. Trimming cost V 5 bases and J 4 bases, with 11 bases left between them. As DNA, the CDR3 is TGTGCCAGCAGTCCCGGGTCGGTCTATGGCTACACCTTC. Translated, it gives CASSPGSVYGYTF.

This clone was found a few times. The CDR3 DNA is TGTGCCAGCAGTAGAAGGCTCGAGGAAACTGAAGCTTTCTTT. It is translated as CASSRRLEETEAFF. The chain carries TRBV27 and TRBJ1-1; D gene uncertain. Trimming left V 5 bases short and J 5 bases short, with 15 bases between. The CDR3 has 14 residues. Germline CDR1 and CDR2: MNHEY and SMNVEV (reference sequence).

The chain links TRBV27 to TRBJ2-7, with TRBD1 matching over 9 bases. Trimming removed 7 bases from V and 3 bases from J; junction bases left unmatched: 7. CDR3 length: 14 residues. Germline loops: CDR1 MNHEY, CDR2 SMNVEV (reference sequence). The CDR3 is CASNPSGQGYEQYF. CDR3 nucleotides: TGTGCCAGCAATCCTTCGGGACAGGGCTACGAGCAGTACTTC.

The chain combines TRBV7-9 with TRBJ2-5; 7 positions agree with TRBD2. The CDR3 spans 15 residues. The V gene's germline CDR1 is SEHNR and CDR2 FQNEAQ (reference sequence). Trimming took 8 bases from V and 3 from J; bases not matched to a gene: 12. CDR3 nucleotides: TGTGCCAGCTCACTAGGAGGGCTAGCGGAAGAGACCCAGTACTTC. Translating gives CASSLGGLAEETQYF. Full variable domain (rest looked up from reference TRBV7-9 and TRBJ2-5): DTGVSQNPRHKITKRGQNVTFRCDPISEHNRLYWYRQTLGQGPEFLTYFQNEAQLEKSRLLSDRFSAERPKGSFSTLEIQRTEQGDSAMYLCASSLGGLAEETQYFGPGTRLLVL.

This clone was seen a few times. The chain combines TRBV2 with TRBJ2-3, with 8 positions matching TRBD2. V lost 2 bases and J lost 6; bases outside the gene matches: 16. CDR1 is SNHLY, CDR2 FYNNEI, per germline. This CDR3 has 18 residues. The CDR3 is CASSERVLTGGRWDTQYF. CDR3 DNA sequence: TGTGCCAGCAGTGAACGTGTCCTCACGGGCGGGAGGTGGGATACGCAGTATTTT.

This clone was seen more than once but under ten times. J is TRBJ2-3 and V is TRBV30; no clear D gene. CDR3 size: 14 residues. Germline CDR1 is GTSNPN and CDR2 is SVGIG (reference sequence). V lost 4 bases to trimming and J lost 1 base, with 12 bases between them. As DNA, the CDR3 is TGTGCCTGGAAGAGGTTTACGGGCACAGATACGCAGTATTTT. Translation: CAWKRFTGTDTQYF.

This clone came up once. The V and J genes are TRBV5-1 and TRBJ2-7; no definite D call. Germline V CDR1 and CDR2: SGHRS, YFSETQ. The CDR3 is 15 residues long. V lost 0 bases and J 3 bases, leaving 13 bases between the germline ends. CDR3 region: CASSLGRQAFYEQYF. The CDR3 nucleotides are TGCGCCAGCAGCTTGGGTCGTCAGGCCTTCTACGAGCAGTACTTC.

The gene calls are TRBV7-2 and TRBJ2-1; 9 positions agree with TRBD2. V shed 2 bases and J 7 bases; nucleotides not matched to a gene: 6. The CDR3 has 15 amino acids. Germline lookup yields CDR1 SGHTA and CDR2 FQGNSA. The CDR3 bases are TGTGCCAGCAGCTTAAGGCGGGAGGGCGAGAATGAGCAGTTCTTC. Amino acid sequence: CASSLRREGENEQFF.